These T cell receptor beta chains were read from a single sample in a study of molecular identifiers for immune sequencing clone quantification. TCRdb reanalysed the PCR reads using MiXCR and keeps one entry per CDR3 protein. The data hold some 590,000 distinct CDR3 sequences, with 25% observed a single time. The sequenced material came from naive CD8+ T cells from blood, with Jurkat cell RNA spiked in. All receptors derive from a human donor in good health. Some libraries in this study had Jurkat cell RNA spiked in. Each CDR3 is given with its conserved first and last residue. Fields, in order: CDR3 DNA, CDR3 protein, CDR3 length, V gene, clone size, J gene, D gene. D genes are given only for firm matches. Expanded clones are given a class, and other clones once, few, many or no size at all.

TGTGCCATCAGTGAGTCCAGAGTAGGGGAAGAGACCCAGTACTTC | CAISESRVGEETQYF | 15 | TRBV10-3 | many | TRBJ2-5 | -
TGCGCCAGCAGTGAGCTGAGACAGGGGGCTAAGGTCTTC | CASSELRQGAKVF | 13 | TRBV10-1 | - | TRBJ2-1 | TRBD1
TGTGCCAGCAGGGCCCCGGAGGAGTGGGGAGCTTATGGCTACACCTTC | CASRAPEEWGAYGYTF | 16 | TRBV28 | many | TRBJ1-2 | -
TGCGCCAGCAGCTTTACTAGCGCCGGGGAGCTGTTTTTT | CASSFTSAGELFF | 13 | TRBV5-1 | many | TRBJ2-2 | TRBD2
TGTGCCAGCAGCCTCAGTCAGACTGAAGCTTTCTTT | CASSLSQTEAFF | 12 | TRBV12-3/TRBV12-4 | many | TRBJ1-1 | -
TGTGCCAGCCAGCCGATGGGGGATACGCAGTATTTT | CASQPMGDTQYF | 12 | TRBV3-1 | - | TRBJ2-3 | -
TGTGCCAGCAGCTTAAGTGCCGGTCAACACGAGCAGTACTTC | CASSLSAGQHEQYF | 14 | TRBV7-3 | - | TRBJ2-7 | -
TGTGCCAGCAGTTACACATCCAGCACTGAAGCTTTCTTT | CASSYTSSTEAFF | 13 | TRBV6-5 | many | TRBJ1-1 | -
TGTGCCAGCAGCTTTCTCAACGTTGAGATGAACACTGAAGCTTTCTTT | CASSFLNVEMNTEAFF | 16 | TRBV7-2 | many | TRBJ1-1 | -
TGCGCCAGGAGCCCAGACAGGGGGTCATACTACGAGCAGTACTTC | CARSPDRGSYYEQYF | 15 | TRBV4-1 | once | TRBJ2-7 | TRBD1
TGTGCCAGCAGCTCGCACGGGACCCAGGATACGCAGTATTTT | CASSSHGTQDTQYF | 14 | TRBV9 | - | TRBJ2-3 | -
TGTGCCTGGACCCTAGCCAAAAACATTCAGTACTTC | CAWTLAKNIQYF | 12 | TRBV30 | - | TRBJ2-4 | -
TGCGCCAGCAGCCAAGCAGGAAATGAGCAGTTCTTC | CASSQAGNEQFF | 12 | TRBV4-1 | many | TRBJ2-1 | -
TGTGCCAGCAGCTTAGAGACGGGAGACTACGAGCAGTACTTC | CASSLETGDYEQYF | 14 | TRBV7-2 | - | TRBJ2-7 | -
TGTGCCAGCAGTTTATTAGGGGGGGGGGGGCTGGGTCAGCCCCAGCATTTT | CASSLLGGGGLGQPQHF | 17 | TRBV27 | - | TRBJ1-5 | -
TGTGCCAGCAGTTTATCCCTCCAACAAGAGACCCAGTACTTC | CASSLSLQQETQYF | 14 | TRBV12-3/TRBV12-4 | many | TRBJ2-5 | -
TGTACCAGCAGTCGTCCCTTCCAGGGTGAAAAACCGTTTTTT | CTSSRPFQGEKPFF | 14 | TRBV28 | - | TRBJ1-4 | -
TGCAGCGTTGTTCAGGGACCCTACGAGCAGTACTTC | CSVVQGPYEQYF | 12 | TRBV29-1 | - | TRBJ2-7 | -
TGCGCCAGCAGCCAAGGACAGGGGATTGACATTCAGTACTTC | CASSQGQGIDIQYF | 14 | TRBV4-1 | few | TRBJ2-4 | TRBD1
TGTGCCAGCAGATTAGGTCCGGGGGATGAGCAGTTCTTC | CASRLGPGDEQFF | 13 | TRBV12-3/TRBV12-4 | few | TRBJ2-1 | -
TGTGCCAGCAGCCTCACTAGTACAGGGGACCGGGAGCAGTACTTC | CASSLTSTGDREQYF | 15 | TRBV5-6 | few | TRBJ2-7 | TRBD1
TGCGCCAGCAGCCAAGCTCTGGGGCGGGAGTACGAGCAGTACTTC | CASSQALGREYEQYF | 15 | TRBV4-1 | many | TRBJ2-7 | TRBD2
TGTGCCAGCAGCCCCCGGGGTTCTATCCGGGAGCAGTACTTC | CASSPRGSIREQYF | 14 | TRBV6-5 | - | TRBJ2-7 | -
TGTGCCAGCAACCAGGGACAGGGGGCTTACGAGCAGTACTTC | CASNQGQGAYEQYF | 14 | TRBV6-5 | - | TRBJ2-7 | TRBD1
TGTGCCAGCAGTCGGACTAGCGGGCATTACGGGGAGCTGTTTTTT | CASSRTSGHYGELFF | 15 | TRBV28 | few | TRBJ2-2 | TRBD2
TGCGCCAGCAGCCAAGATCCCCACTCGGGGAACACTGAAGCTTTCTTT | CASSQDPHSGNTEAFF | 16 | TRBV4-1 | many | TRBJ1-1 | -
TGTGCCAGCAGAGTCGACAGGGTTACTGAAGCTTTCTTT | CASRVDRVTEAFF | 13 | TRBV6-2/TRBV6-3 | many | TRBJ1-1 | TRBD1
TGCGCCAGCGGCCAAGATGACCGGGACAGGCCCACAGATACGCAGTATTTT | CASGQDDRDRPTDTQYF | 17 | TRBV4-1 | - | TRBJ2-3 | TRBD1
TGTGCCAGCGGCTTAATCCAGTATGGGTCTGGGGTCAACGTCCTGACTTTC | CASGLIQYGSGVNVLTF | 17 | TRBV11-2 | - | TRBJ2-6 | -
TGCAGTGCTGGGGGCGGGCACTCCTACGAGCAGTACTTC | CSAGGGHSYEQYF | 13 | TRBV20-1 | - | TRBJ2-7 | -
TGTGCCAGCAGCTCTACAAACGGACCTAACACTGAAGCTTTCTTT | CASSSTNGPNTEAFF | 15 | TRBV13 | many | TRBJ1-1 | -
TGTGCCAGCAGTTATACCGGGAGCCGGTACGAGCAGTACTTC | CASSYTGSRYEQYF | 14 | TRBV12-3/TRBV12-4 | many | TRBJ2-7 | -
TGTGCCAGCAGTTACTCCTTAGCGGGAGAAGGAGATACGCAGTATTTT | CASSYSLAGEGDTQYF | 16 | TRBV6-2/TRBV6-3 | few | TRBJ2-3 | TRBD2